This T cell receptor beta chain was observed in a study of blood T cell repertoires in COVID-19 (dated by TCRdb to the early 2020s). About the full investigation: Samples from collaborators originated in the United States, Italy and Spain and spanned both the acute and convalescent phases of COVID-19. The material from the prospective study consisted of cDNA or gDNA derived from T cells, B-cell-depleted T cells, or PBMCs. Subjects who had been exposed to COVID-19, were actively infected with it, or had recovered from it provided the deeply sampled blood TCRbeta repertoires that made up the dataset. A freely available public database, intended as a resource for researchers studying the immune response to SARS-CoV-2, is where the repertoires were released. Samples were obtained from the ongoing ImmuneRACE study (first 160 participants) and from 1,254 subjects provided by 6 global collaborators. Nearly every sample came with metadata listing a de-identified subject ID, COVID-19 status, age in years and sex. Where available, HLA class I and class II types were taken from metadata supplied by the sample provider and were not determined by assay-based typing.

Points the paper makes about the study in general: How much clinical and demographic metadata was included differed by source and by participant, and the metadata was provided uncurated.

V is pared back by 2 bases and J by 8 bases, with 12 bases lying between the germline termini. Inclusive of the bounding cysteine and phenylalanine, the CDR3 is 14 residues long. The sequence is cut down to CDR3 DNA, 42 bases in frame from base 1. CDR1 and CDR2 are read off the germline V gene as SGHTA and FQGNSA. The collaborating institutions used their own protocols to collect whole blood in K2EDTA tubes. Collaborator samples were shipped for TCRbeta analysis as frozen whole blood, isolated PBMCs, or DNA extracted from either sample type. The sample holds many counts of this clone. Its antigen is still unknown. No per-base quality is available; no much larger clone lies one base away. TCRbeta CDR3 regions were amplified from genomic DNA using the immunoSEQ Assay, a bias-controlled multiplex PCR. The authors' analysis ran thus. The number of nucleated cells in each sample was estimated from the amplification of reference gene primers within the assay. Sequence reads were collapsed and filtered to measure the absolute abundance of every unique TCRbeta CDR3 rearrangement. Productive Simpson clonality was computed per sample as the square root of Simpson's diversity index over productive rearrangements. TCRdb provides this immuneACCESS table in a form limited to in-frame rearrangements. Some clones are lacking; in checked studies, under half of them reflect an unresolved V gene, and why the rest are absent is not known. Clone size and the V and J calls come from that table; the DNA yielded D and trimming. The sample table records about 230,000 clones; around 80% of these occur just once. In total, the top ten clones hold around 26% of the sample.

The sequence was obtained from a man in his forties with acute or convalescent COVID-19. Sequencing input: peripheral blood. The V gene is TRBV7-2 and the J gene is TRBJ1-4; there is no confident call for the D gene. The DNA sequence follows: TGTGCCAGCAGCTTAAATTTAGCCGGAGAAAAACTGTTTTTT. It codes for CASSLNLAGEKLFF. With all but the CDR3 taken from the reference TRBV7-2 and TRBJ1-4 genes, the full variable domain is: GAGVSQSPSNKVTEKGKDVELRCDPISGHTALYWYRQSLGQGLEFLIYFQGNSAPDKSGLPSDRFSAERTGGSVSTLTIQRTQQEDSAVYLCASSLNLAGEKLFFGSGTQLSVL.